Listed below are T cell receptor beta chains from one sample, sequenced in a study of sequential checkpoint blockade in melanoma. Assay used: immunoSEQ multiplex PCR; TCRdb lists only in-frame clones, some missing. The sample yields roughly 20,000 clones, around 83% seen once. The sequenced sample was CD8+ T cells sorted from blood (inferred from file names), obtained from a patient given nivolumab and ipilimumab in sequence. Receptors originate from a human donor with melanoma. The CDR3 runs from the conserved cysteine through the conserved F or W. D genes are given only for firm matches. For some rows the clone size is stated as once, few or many, or as a class when expanded; others skip it.

clone_size	d_call	cdr3_length	j_call	v_call	cdr3_nt	cdr3_aa
NA	NA	15	TRBJ2-1	TRBV7-9	TGTGCCAGCAGCCCAGTACCGAGCGGGCACAATGAGCAGTTCTTC	CASSPVPSGHNEQFF
medium-sized	NA	13	TRBJ2-1	TRBV19	TGTGCCAGTAGTATGCGGGGTTACGATGAGCAGTTCTTC	CASSMRGYDEQFF
NA	TRBD2	15	TRBJ2-2	TRBV7-9	TGTGCCAGCAGCGCAAGCGGGGGGCGGGCCGGGGAGCTGTTTTTT	CASSASGGRAGELFF
NA	TRBD2	13	TRBJ2-5	TRBV27	TGTGCCAGCAGTACGGGACTAGCGGGAGACCAGTACTTC	CASSTGLAGDQYF
NA	TRBD2	18	TRBJ2-1	TRBV28	TGTGCCAGCAACCCGGGACTAGCGGGAGGTGGCGCCTACAATGAGCAGTTCTTC	CASNPGLAGGGAYNEQFF
NA	NA	13	TRBJ1-5	TRBV10-2	TGCGCCAGCACGGGACACCTCAATCAGCCCCAGCATTTT	CASTGHLNQPQHF
NA	TRBD2	15	TRBJ2-3	TRBV7-6	TGTGCCAGCAGCGCCAGCGGGGGGGTTGCAGATACGCAGTATTTT	CASSASGGVADTQYF
NA	NA	15	TRBJ2-1	TRBV9	TGTGCCAGCAGCAAACAGGGCAACTCCTACAATGAGCAGTTCTTC	CASSKQGNSYNEQFF
once	TRBD2	17	TRBJ2-3	TRBV5-5	TGTGCCAGCAGCTCGACGTCCCTAGCGGGAGTAGTCGATACGCAGTATTTT	CASSSTSLAGVVDTQYF
NA	NA	15	TRBJ2-3	TRBV7-9	TGTGCCAGCAGCTTATTGAGGGGGAGGGCAGATACGCAGTATTTT	CASSLLRGRADTQYF
NA	TRBD1	12	TRBJ1-1	TRBV28	TGTGCCAGCAGTCCTACGGACAGGGAGATGGGGTTT	CASSPTDREMGF
NA	TRBD1	16	TRBJ1-6	TRBV27	TGTGCCAGCAGGCCCTTGGGACAGGGATCTAATTCACCCCTCCACTTT	CASRPLGQGSNSPLHF
once	NA	15	TRBJ2-1	TRBV27	TGTGCCAGCAGTTTAATGCATAGCTCCTACAATGAGCAGTTCTTC	CASSLMHSSYNEQFF
NA	NA	15	TRBJ1-2	TRBV6-6	TGTGCCAGCCGTCCTTCCCCCACAGGGAACTATGGCTACACCTTC	CASRPSPTGNYGYTF
NA	TRBD1	14	TRBJ1-1	TRBV19	TGTGCCAGTAGCCAGGGGGAGGTGAACACTGAAGCTTTCTTT	CASSQGEVNTEAFF
once	TRBD1	15	TRBJ2-7	TRBV6-6	TGTGCCAGCAGTGACAGGGGGGGCCGAGGCTACGAGCAGTACTTC	CASSDRGGRGYEQYF
NA	TRBD2	16	TRBJ2-1	TRBV6-6	TGTGCCAGCAGTTACCGGCGGACTAGCGGCTACAATGAGCAGTTCTTC	CASSYRRTSGYNEQFF
NA	NA	14	TRBJ2-1	TRBV7-9	TGTGCCAGCAGCTTAACCGGGAGCCAGGGTGAGCAGTTCTTC	CASSLTGSQGEQFF
NA	TRBD1	15	TRBJ1-4	TRBV5-1	TGCGCCAGCAGCTTGGAGGGGGCCACTAATGAAAAACTGTTTTTT	CASSLEGATNEKLFF
NA	TRBD2	14	TRBJ2-2	TRBV5-1	TGCGCCAGCAGCTACAGCGGGGACCCCGGGGAGCTGTTTTTT	CASSYSGDPGELFF
NA	TRBD2	15	TRBJ2-3	TRBV7-9	TGTGCCAGCAGCTTACTAGCGGGGGCCACAGATACGCAGTATTTT	CASSLLAGATDTQYF
NA	TRBD1	14	TRBJ2-7	TRBV28	TGTGCCAGCAGCCGCCGGGACAGGGATTACGAGCAGTACTTC	CASSRRDRDYEQYF
NA	TRBD1	19	TRBJ2-5	TRBV7-9	TGTGCCAGCAGCCTAGGCCCCATCGCGGGGACAGGGGAGGTGGAGACCCAGTACTTC	CASSLGPIAGTGEVETQYF
NA	NA	16	TRBJ2-3	TRBV15	TGTGCCACCAGCAGAGTAACAGGATGGGGCACAGATACGCAGTATTTT	CATSRVTGWGTDTQYF
NA	NA	12	TRBJ2-1	TRBV7-9	TGTGCCAGCACCCAGGGAGGCCCCAGGCAGTTCTTC	CASTQGGPRQFF
NA	TRBD2	18	TRBJ2-3	TRBV7-6	TGTGCCAGCAGCAAAATATTCGGGACTAGCGGGAGCGCAGATACGCAGTATTTT	CASSKIFGTSGSADTQYF
NA	NA	15	TRBJ2-1	TRBV7-9	TGTGCCAGCAGCTTAGGCCTAAGCTCCTACAATGAGCAGTTCTTC	CASSLGLSSYNEQFF
NA	TRBD2	18	TRBJ2-7	TRBV5-1	TGCGCCAGCAGCTTGAGGGAATCGGCGGGAGCGGGGACCTACGAGCAGTACTTC	CASSLRESAGAGTYEQYF
NA	NA	13	TRBJ2-5	TRBV6-6	TGTGCCAGCAGCCAGGGCGACCAAGAGACCCAGTACTTC	CASSQGDQETQYF
NA	NA	15	TRBJ1-5	TRBV6-1	TGTGCCAGCAGTGAAGGACCCTATAGCGGTCAGCCCCAGCATTTT	CASSEGPYSGQPQHF
NA	NA	14	TRBJ2-7	TRBV5-1	TGCGCCAGCAGCTCAAACATGGCCACCTACGAGCAGTACTTC	CASSSNMATYEQYF
NA	TRBD2	17	TRBJ2-3	TRBV13	TGTGCCAGCAGCTTAGGCATCGGGGGGGAAGAGCGGGATACGCAGTATTTT	CASSLGIGGEERDTQYF
once	TRBD2	15	TRBJ2-3	TRBV5-6	TGTGCCGGCAGCGTGGTAGCGGGGAACACAGATACGCAGTATTTT	CAGSVVAGNTDTQYF
NA	NA	11	TRBJ1-1	TRBV10-2	TGCGCCAACATACGGGGGACTGAAGCTTTCTTT	CANIRGTEAFF
NA	NA	13	TRBJ1-3	TRBV9	TGTGCCAGCGCGGGGTCGGGAGGAAACACCATATATTTT	CASAGSGGNTIYF
NA	NA	13	TRBJ2-7	TRBV11-2	TGTGCCAGCAGCTTAGCGGTAGACTACGAGCAGTACTTC	CASSLAVDYEQYF
once	NA	17	TRBJ1-2	TRBV4-1	TGCGCCAGCAGCCAAGAGTCGCGGACTCTCCCTAACTATGGCTACACCTTC	CASSQESRTLPNYGYTF
NA	NA	15	TRBJ1-3	TRBV7-9	TGTGCCAGCAGCCCGACAGGAAACTCTGGAAACACCATATATTTT	CASSPTGNSGNTIYF
NA	NA	14	TRBJ2-5	TRBV4-1	TGCGCCAGCAGCCAAGAGGCAGGGGAAGAGACCCAGTACTTC	CASSQEAGEETQYF
NA	TRBD2	15	TRBJ2-7	TRBV7-8	TGTGCCAGCAGCGTTAGCGGGAGAGGGGGCAACGAGCAGTACTTC	CASSVSGRGGNEQYF
once	NA	13	TRBJ1-5	TRBV5-6	TGTGCCAGCAGCTCAGGACAAAATCAGCCCCAGCATTTT	CASSSGQNQPQHF
NA	NA	14	TRBJ1-5	TRBV10-3	TGTGCCATCAGTGAGTCGGCGGGCTATCAGCCCCAGCATTTT	CAISESAGYQPQHF
NA	NA	14	TRBJ2-7	TRBV5-1	TGCGCCAGCAGCTTGCGATGGGAGGCTGATGAGCAGTACTTC	CASSLRWEADEQYF
NA	NA	13	TRBJ1-6	TRBV15	TGTGCCACCAGCAGAGATGCGAATTCACCCCTCCACTTT	CATSRDANSPLHF
NA	TRBD2	15	TRBJ2-3	TRBV7-9	TGTGCCAGCAGCTTGGCTAGCGGGTTCACAGATACGCAGTATTTT	CASSLASGFTDTQYF
NA	NA	16	TRBJ2-3	TRBV5-1	TGCGCCAGCAGCTCACTCGACAGATTTAGCACAGATACGCAGTATTTT	CASSSLDRFSTDTQYF
NA	NA	14	TRBJ1-6	TRBV30	TGTGCCGGCGCACTGGGGGGGCCGGGCTCACCCCTCCACTTT	CAGALGGPGSPLHF
few	TRBD2	15	TRBJ2-7	TRBV19	TGTGCCAGTAGTCCCGGACTAGCGGGGAGCTACGAGCAGTACTTC	CASSPGLAGSYEQYF
few	NA	15	TRBJ1-4	TRBV6-6	TGTGCCAGCAGTTATACAGGGACAACTAATGAAAAACTGTTTTTT	CASSYTGTTNEKLFF
NA	TRBD1	14	TRBJ2-3	TRBV10-1	TGCGCCAGCTCCGGGACAGGGGCGCTAGATACGCAGTATTTT	CASSGTGALDTQYF
NA	TRBD1	19	TRBJ2-3	TRBV7-9	TGTGCCAGCAGCGAAAACCGTATTATCAGGGGGCAGTCTCTCGATACGCAGTATTTT	CASSENRIIRGQSLDTQYF
once	TRBD2	15	TRBJ2-3	TRBV27	TGTGCCAGCAGTTTTGGTGCGGGAGGGACAGATACGCAGTATTTT	CASSFGAGGTDTQYF
NA	NA	13	TRBJ2-7	TRBV11-2	TGTGCCAGCAGCTTAGCCGGTGCCTACGAGCAGTACTTC	CASSLAGAYEQYF
NA	TRBD1	13	TRBJ1-1	TRBV6-1	TGTGCCGGTACGGGACAGGGGCACACTGAAGCTTTCTTT	CAGTGQGHTEAFF
few	NA	15	TRBJ2-6	TRBV14	TGTGCCAGCAGCCAAGGACACTCTGGGGCCAACGTCCTGACTTTC	CASSQGHSGANVLTF
NA	TRBD1	11	TRBJ1-2	TRBV27	TGTGCCACAAAGGGGGCGGAAGGCTACACCTTC	CATKGAEGYTF
once	NA	15	TRBJ2-2	TRBV19	TGTGCCAGTAGAAACCAAGTGGACTACACCGGGGAGCTGTTTTTT	CASRNQVDYTGELFF
NA	NA	15	TRBJ1-1	TRBV2	TGTGCCAGCAGTGTTCGGGGGGGGGAAAACACTGAAGCTTTCTTT	CASSVRGGENTEAFF
NA	NA	13	TRBJ1-2	TRBV7-8	TGTGCCAGCACCCCGGGGGTGAACTATGGCTACACCTTC	CASTPGVNYGYTF